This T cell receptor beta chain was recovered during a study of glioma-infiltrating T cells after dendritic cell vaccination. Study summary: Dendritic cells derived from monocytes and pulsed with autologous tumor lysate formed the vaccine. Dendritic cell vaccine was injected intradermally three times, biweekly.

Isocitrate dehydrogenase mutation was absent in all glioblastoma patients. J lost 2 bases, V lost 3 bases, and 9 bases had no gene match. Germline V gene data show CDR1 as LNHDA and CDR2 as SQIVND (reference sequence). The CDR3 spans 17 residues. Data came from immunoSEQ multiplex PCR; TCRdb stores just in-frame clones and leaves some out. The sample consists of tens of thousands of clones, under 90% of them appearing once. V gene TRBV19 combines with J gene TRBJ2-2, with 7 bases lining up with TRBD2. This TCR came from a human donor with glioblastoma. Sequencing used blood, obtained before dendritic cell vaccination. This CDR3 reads CASSIKRGTFNTGELFF. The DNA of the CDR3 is TGTGCCAGTAGTATCAAGCGGGGCACATTCAACACCGGGGAGCTGTTTTTT.